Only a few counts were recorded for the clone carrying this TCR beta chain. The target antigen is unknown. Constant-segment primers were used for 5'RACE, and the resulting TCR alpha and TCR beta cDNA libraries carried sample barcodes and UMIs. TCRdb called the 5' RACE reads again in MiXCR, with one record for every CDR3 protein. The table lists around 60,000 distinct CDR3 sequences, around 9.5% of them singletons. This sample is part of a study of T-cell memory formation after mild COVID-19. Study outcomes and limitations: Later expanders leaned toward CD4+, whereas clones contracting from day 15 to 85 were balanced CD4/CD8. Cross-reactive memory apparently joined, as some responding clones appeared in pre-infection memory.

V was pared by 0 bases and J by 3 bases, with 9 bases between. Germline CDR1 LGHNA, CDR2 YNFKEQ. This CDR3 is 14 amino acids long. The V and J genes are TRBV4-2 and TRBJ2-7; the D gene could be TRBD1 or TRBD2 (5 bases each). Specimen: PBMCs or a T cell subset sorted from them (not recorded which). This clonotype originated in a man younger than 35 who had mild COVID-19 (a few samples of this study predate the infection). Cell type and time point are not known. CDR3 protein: CASSQDRDGYEQYF. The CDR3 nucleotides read TGTGCCAGCAGCCAAGATCGGGACGGCTACGAGCAGTACTTC.